The rows below give T cell receptor beta chains drawn from one sample of a study of control samples from healthy donors and cancer patients. TCRdb's table, derived via immunoSEQ multiplex PCR, lists solely in-frame clones and lacks some. This sample has fewer than 200,000 clones, with around 93% found just once. The sequencing input was blood. These receptors were collected from a woman aged 55-75 years in good health. CDR3s include the opening cysteine and the closing phenylalanine or tryptophan. The order of the fields is V gene, D gene, clone size, CDR3 length, J gene, CDR3 protein, CDR3 DNA. The D gene is left open where the match is weak. Only some rows state a clone size, as once, few, many or a class for expanded clones.

V gene: TRBV20-1
D gene: TRBD2
clone size: NA
CDR3 length: 16
J gene: TRBJ2-3
CDR3 protein: CSASLASGGLTDTQYF
CDR3 DNA: TGCAGTGCTAGTCTAGCAAGCGGGGGGTTGACAGATACGCAGTATTTT

V gene: TRBV2
D gene: TRBD1
clone size: NA
CDR3 length: 15
J gene: TRBJ1-5
CDR3 protein: CASSGLGGSNQPQHF
CDR3 DNA: TGTGCCAGCAGTGGTCTAGGGGGCAGCAATCAGCCCCAGCATTTT

V gene: TRBV12-3/TRBV12-4
D gene: NA
clone size: NA
CDR3 length: 11
J gene: TRBJ2-7
CDR3 protein: CASSDTKGQYF
CDR3 DNA: TGTGCCAGCAGTGACACGAAAGGCCAGTACTTC

V gene: TRBV6-2/TRBV6-3
D gene: TRBD1
clone size: once
CDR3 length: 15
J gene: TRBJ1-5
CDR3 protein: CASSPGTGGNQPQHF
CDR3 DNA: TGTGCCAGCAGTCCCGGGACAGGGGGGAATCAGCCCCAGCATTTT

V gene: TRBV5-5
D gene: NA
clone size: NA
CDR3 length: 15
J gene: TRBJ2-7
CDR3 protein: CASSLGRDRAYEQYF
CDR3 DNA: TGTGCCAGCAGCTTGGGGAGGGATAGGGCCTACGAGCAGTACTTC

V gene: TRBV4-3
D gene: TRBD2
clone size: NA
CDR3 length: 18
J gene: TRBJ2-5
CDR3 protein: CASSQVASGGAAQETQYF
CDR3 DNA: TGCGCCAGCAGCCAAGTGGCTAGCGGGGGTGCGGCCCAAGAGACCCAGTACTTC

V gene: TRBV14
D gene: NA
clone size: NA
CDR3 length: 14
J gene: TRBJ1-2
CDR3 protein: CASSLNIANYGYTF
CDR3 DNA: TGTGCCAGCAGCCTCAACATAGCTAACTATGGCTACACCTTC

V gene: TRBV9
D gene: NA
clone size: NA
CDR3 length: 18
J gene: TRBJ2-6
CDR3 protein: CASSVGIRGAQGANVLTF
CDR3 DNA: TGTGCCAGCAGCGTAGGAATTCGGGGGGCGCAGGGGGCCAACGTCCTGACTTTC

V gene: TRBV6-2/TRBV6-3
D gene: NA
clone size: NA
CDR3 length: 11
J gene: TRBJ2-3
CDR3 protein: CASSWGDTQYF
CDR3 DNA: TGTGCCAGCAGTTGGGGGGATACGCAGTATTTT

V gene: TRBV4-3
D gene: NA
clone size: NA
CDR3 length: 15
J gene: TRBJ1-3
CDR3 protein: CASSPRRFSGNTIYF
CDR3 DNA: TGCGCCAGCAGTCCGAGACGGTTTAGTGGAAACACCATATATTTT

V gene: TRBV6-5
D gene: NA
clone size: NA
CDR3 length: 13
J gene: TRBJ2-5
CDR3 protein: CASRRTSQETQYF
CDR3 DNA: TGTGCCAGCAGGAGGACTTCTCAAGAGACCCAGTACTTC

V gene: TRBV19
D gene: NA
clone size: NA
CDR3 length: 14
J gene: TRBJ1-6
CDR3 protein: CASRGGPFNSPLHF
CDR3 DNA: TGTGCCAGTAGGGGCGGACCCTTCAATTCACCCCTCCACTTT

V gene: TRBV25-1
D gene: TRBD1
clone size: few
CDR3 length: 14
J gene: TRBJ1-3
CDR3 protein: CASSAGGPGNTIYF
CDR3 DNA: TGTGCCAGCAGCGCAGGGGGCCCTGGAAACACCATATATTTT

V gene: TRBV5-5
D gene: NA
clone size: NA
CDR3 length: 17
J gene: TRBJ1-5
CDR3 protein: CASSPFRTAYSNQPQHF
CDR3 DNA: TGTGCCAGCAGCCCCTTTAGGACAGCATATAGCAATCAGCCCCAGCATTTT

V gene: TRBV2
D gene: NA
clone size: NA
CDR3 length: 14
J gene: TRBJ2-2
CDR3 protein: CASALLWGTGELFF
CDR3 DNA: TGTGCCAGCGCGTTATTATGGGGCACCGGGGAGCTGTTTTTT

V gene: TRBV9
D gene: TRBD1
clone size: NA
CDR3 length: 15
J gene: TRBJ2-2
CDR3 protein: CASNPTGGNTGELFF
CDR3 DNA: TGTGCCAGCAACCCCACAGGGGGAAACACCGGGGAGCTGTTTTTT

V gene: TRBV4-3
D gene: NA
clone size: NA
CDR3 length: 17
J gene: TRBJ1-2
CDR3 protein: CASSQQSPNRDFYGYTF
CDR3 DNA: TGCGCCAGCAGCCAACAATCCCCGAACAGGGATTTCTATGGCTACACCTTC

V gene: TRBV12-3/TRBV12-4
D gene: TRBD1
clone size: NA
CDR3 length: 13
J gene: TRBJ1-1
CDR3 protein: CASSRGSGTEAFF
CDR3 DNA: TGTGCCAGCAGCAGGGGGTCGGGGACTGAAGCTTTCTTT

V gene: TRBV18
D gene: NA
clone size: once
CDR3 length: 14
J gene: TRBJ1-2
CDR3 protein: CASSTLGGNYGYTF
CDR3 DNA: TGTGCCAGCTCAACTCTGGGGGGTAACTATGGCTACACCTTC

V gene: TRBV5-5
D gene: NA
clone size: NA
CDR3 length: 15
J gene: TRBJ2-7
CDR3 protein: CASSMGMEGLYEQYF
CDR3 DNA: TGTGCCAGCAGCATGGGTATGGAGGGTCTCTACGAGCAGTACTTC

V gene: TRBV3-1/TRBV3-2
D gene: NA
clone size: NA
CDR3 length: 14
J gene: TRBJ1-6
CDR3 protein: CASSQDLYNSPLHF
CDR3 DNA: TGTGCCAGCAGCCAAGATCTGTATAATTCACCCCTCCACTTT

V gene: TRBV5-6
D gene: NA
clone size: NA
CDR3 length: 16
J gene: TRBJ1-1
CDR3 protein: CASSHTRGSLNTEAFF
CDR3 DNA: TGTGCCAGCAGCCATACGCGTGGGAGTTTGAACACTGAAGCTTTCTTT